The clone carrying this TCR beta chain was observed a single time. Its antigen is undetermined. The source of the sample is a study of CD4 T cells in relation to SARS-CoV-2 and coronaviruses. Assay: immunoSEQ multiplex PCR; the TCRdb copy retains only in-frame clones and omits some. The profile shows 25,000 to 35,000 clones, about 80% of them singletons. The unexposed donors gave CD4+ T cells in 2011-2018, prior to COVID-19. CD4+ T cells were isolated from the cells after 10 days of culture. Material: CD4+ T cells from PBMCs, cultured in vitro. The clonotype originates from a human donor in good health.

The CDR3 DNA reads TGTGCCAGCAGTGAGCAAGCGGGAGGGCCCTACAATGAGCAGTTCTTC. The encoded protein is CASSEQAGGPYNEQFF. This chain uses TRBV6-1 with TRBJ2-1; TRBD2 aligns across 10 bases. Per the germline V gene, CDR1 is MNHNS and CDR2 is SASEGT. The CDR3 consists of 16 residues. The V segment lost 3 bases and the J segment 2 bases; nucleotides outside the gene matches: 4.